This passage covers 2 T cell receptor beta chains from one sample sequenced in a study of blood T cell repertoires in COVID-19. The data were produced by immunoSEQ multiplex PCR, yet TCRdb's version contains in-frame clones alone and is incomplete. The repertoire holds fewer than 350,000 clones, with approximately 81% as singletons. The sequenced material came from PBMCs or T cells enriched from blood (not recorded which). These receptors all stem from a woman aged 25 to 39 who had been exposed to COVID-19.

This chain connects TRBV9 to TRBJ1-1; TRBD1 is a possible D gene (6 bases). Germline V lookup: CDR1 SGDLS, CDR2 YYNGEE. This CDR3 is 13 amino acids long. V shed 2 bases and J shed 5 bases, with 10 bases lying between them. CDR3 sequence reads: CASSVRGKTEAFF. The CDR3 DNA reads TGTGCCAGCAGCGTTAGGGGGAAAACTGAAGCTTTCTTT.

The chain recombines TRBV28 with TRBJ2-7; TRBD2 is a possible D gene (5 bases). V was trimmed by 2 bases and J by 1 base, leaving 9 bases between them. The CDR3 is made up of 14 amino acids. CDR1 and CDR2 from the germline V gene are MDHEN and SYDVKM. The CDR3 sequence is CASSLTSSSYEQYF. As DNA, the CDR3 is TGTGCCAGCAGTTTAACTAGTTCTTCCTACGAGCAGTACTTC.